What follows are 6 T cell receptor beta chains derived from one specimen sequenced in a study of blood T cell repertoires in COVID-19 (dated by TCRdb to the early 2020s). Preparation of the library involved the immunoSEQ multiplex PCR assay. Sourced from immuneACCESS, this table was stored by TCRdb with only in-frame sequences that have V and J called. A share of the clones is absent; for the studies checked, an unresolved V gene accounts for under half, and the remainder has no known explanation. This sample holds 120,000 to 150,000 clones; over 75% were observed only once. The ten largest clones take up more than 1% of the sample. The sample comprised PBMCs or T cells enriched from blood (not recorded which). Receptors originate from a woman between 25 and 40 years old with acute COVID-19.

This chain joins TRBV7-2 and TRBJ1-5; TRBD1 matches 7 bases. This CDR3 is built from 14 residues. Germline V gene lookup returns CDR1 SGHTA and CDR2 FQGNSA. V shed 4 bases, J shed 4 bases, and the junction held 4 bases outside the gene matches. CDR3 loop: CASSWDSANQPQHF. CDR3 nucleotides: TGTGCCAGCAGCTGGGACAGTGCTAATCAGCCCCAGCATTTT.

The V and J genes are TRBV28 and TRBJ1-5; 9 bases are a match to TRBD1. Germline V gene sequence: CDR1 MDHEN, CDR2 SYDVKM. The CDR3 is made up of 12 amino acids. The CDR3 DNA follows: TGTGGCACAGGGGGCAAAAATCAGCCCCAGCATTTT. This sequence encodes CGTGGKNQPQHF.

This rearrangement joins TRBV27 to TRBJ2-1; tentatively, D is TRBD2 (5 bases). V was cut by 2 bases and J by 5 bases, with 19 bases left in between. CDR1 is MNHEY, CDR2 SMNVEV, per germline (reference sequence). CDR3 length equals 17 residues. DNA for the CDR3: TGTGCCAGCAGTTTACGTAGAGGCGGGCCATGGGACAATGAGCAGTTCTTC. This encodes CASSLRRGGPWDNEQFF.

The chain has TRBV7-9 and TRBJ2-3; D is undetermined. V was pared by 2 bases and J by 0 bases, with 12 bases between. The CDR3 spans 16 residues. Germline V lookup: CDR1 SEHNR, CDR2 FQNEAQ (reference sequence). Here the CDR3 reads CASSLTSVSSTDTQYF. The CDR3 bases are TGTGCCAGCAGCTTAACCTCGGTCTCTAGCACAGATACGCAGTATTTT.

The chain employs TRBV28 and TRBJ2-7, with TRBD1 as a possible D gene (8 bases). Trimming shortened V by 4 bases and J by 1 base, and 17 bases separated the two germline ends. Germline loops: CDR1 MDHEN, CDR2 SYDVKM. CDR3 length equals 16 residues. The CDR3 is CASSYIGQGLSYEQYF. The CDR3 coding sequence is TGTGCCAGCAGTTATATTGGACAGGGACTATCCTACGAGCAGTACTTC.

The chain links TRBV28 to TRBJ2-2; D gene unclear. Germline-derived CDR1 and CDR2 are MDHEN and SYDVKM. The CDR3 contains 15 residues. V was clipped by 6 bases and J by 5 bases, with 16 bases between them. The CDR3 sequence: CASSSLRYSTGELFF. The CDR3 DNA follows: TGTGCCAGCAGCTCGCTAAGATACTCAACCGGGGAGCTGTTTTTT.